Below are 32 T cell receptor beta chains sequenced from a single sample in a study of metastatic and nonmetastatic thyroid tumors. Patients underwent thyroid surgery, and none had received any treatment before it. Via MiXCR, TCRdb re-called the PCR reads. The sample has about 59,000 clones; roughly 15% are singletons. The sample consisted of blood. These receptors were collected from a male donor with papillary thyroid cancer or a benign thyroid nodule (not recorded which). Some clones in this sample may be carry-over from other donors' samples.

This clone was counted many times. The chain carries TRBV16 and TRBJ2-7; the match to TRBD2 covers 9 bases. Germline CDR1 reads KGHSY; CDR2 reads FQNENV. CDR3 length equals 16 residues. V trimming: 2 bases; J trimming: 0 bases; junction bases outside the gene matches: 5. As DNA, the CDR3 is TGTGCCAGCAGCCAAAAGCTAGCGGGGAGCTCCTACGAGCAGTACTTC. It yields the protein CASSQKLAGSSYEQYF. The full variable domain, with the rest looked up from reference TRBV16 and TRBJ2-7, is GEEVAQTPKHLVRGEGQKAKLYCAPIKGHSYVFWYQQVLKNEFKFLISFQNENVFDETGMPKERFSAKCLPNSPCSLEIQATKLEDSAVYFCASSQKLAGSSYEQYFGPGTRLTVT.

Details on this clone: Other DNA sequences in this sample translate to the same CDR3. The chain is built from TRBV5-5 and TRBJ1-5; tentatively, D is TRBD1 (6 bases). Germline assignment: CDR1 SGHKS and CDR2 YYEKEE (reference sequence). The CDR3 loop spans 14 amino acids. V was clipped by 0 bases and J by 7 bases, with 11 bases between them. CDR3 coding DNA: TGTGCCAGCAGCTTGGGGGGGCAGACACAGCCCCAGCATTTT. Translating it yields CASSLGGQTQPQHF. Full variable domain (outside the CDR3, taken from reference TRBV5-5 and TRBJ1-5): DAGVTQSPTHLIKTRGQQVTLRCSPISGHKSVSWYQQVLGQGPQFIFQYYEKEERGRGNFPDRFSARQFPNYSSELNVNALLLGDSALYLCASSLGGQTQPQHFGDGTRLSIL.

This clone has more than one count but fewer than ten. No conserved phenylalanine or tryptophan is present at the end of the CDR3, so a read error is the likely explanation. This chain links TRBV20-1 with TRBJ2-6; no clear D. V was pared by 3 bases and J by 15 bases, with 3 bases between. Germline-derived CDR1 and CDR2 are DFQATT and SNEGSKA (reference sequence). The CDR3 consists of 8 residues. The CDR3 DNA is TGCAGTGCTAGCCCCCTGACTAGC. Its translation: CSASPLTS.

This clone was seen many times. The chain combines TRBV12-3 or TRBV12-4 with TRBJ2-2; D is unresolved. V lost 0 bases to trimming and J lost 8 bases, with 7 bases between them. The CDR3 is made up of 13 amino acids. CDR3 DNA sequence: TGTGCCAGCAGTTTAGCGCTTGTGGGGGAGCTGTTTTTT. Residues: CASSLALVGELFF.

This clone was found many times. Other DNA sequences in this sample translate to the same CDR3. The chain recombines TRBV28 with TRBJ1-5; weak D call: TRBD1 (5 bases). CDR3 size: 15 residues. Germline CDR1 and CDR2: MDHEN and SYDVKM. V was trimmed by 6 bases and J by 2 bases, leaving 14 bases between them. In DNA, the CDR3 is TGTGCCAGCAGACGGGGGAGGGTTGGCAATCAGCCCCAGCATTTT. It translates to CASRRGRVGNQPQHF.

This clone has a count of ten or more. J is TRBJ1-2 and V is TRBV11-1, with D possibly matching TRBD1 (6 bases). Per germline, CDR1 SGHAT and CDR2 FQDESV (reference sequence). V lost 5 bases and J 3 bases, leaving 16 bases between the germline ends. CDR3 length equals 15 residues. CDR3 region: CASSEGTSPYYGYTF. The CDR3, as DNA: TGTGCCAGCAGCGAAGGGACATCCCCATACTATGGCTACACCTTC. The full variable domain, rest sourced from reference TRBV11-1 and TRBJ1-2, is EAEVAQSPRYKITEKSQAVAFWCDPISGHATLYWYRQILGQGPELLVQFQDESVVDDSQLPKDRFSAERLKGVDSTLKIQPAELGDSAMYLCASSEGTSPYYGYTFGSGTRLTVV.

Ten or more counts support this clone. Other DNA sequences within the sample encode an identical CDR3. The rearrangement uses TRBV6-4 and TRBJ2-3; D might be TRBD2 (6 bases). Germline CDR1 and CDR2: MRHNA and SNTAGT. Deletions cut 2 bases from V and 0 bases from J, with 9 bases between. This CDR3 contains 15 residues. For the CDR3, the DNA is TGTGCCAGCAGTGACAGGAGCGGGAGCACAGATACGCAGTATTTT. This gives the protein CASSDRSGSTDTQYF.

This clone appeared many times. The chain carries TRBV7-3 and TRBJ2-3; 9 bases are a match to TRBD2. This CDR3 has 16 amino acids. Losses at the gene ends were 5 bases for V and 4 bases for J; bases not matched to a gene: 10. Germline lookup yields CDR1 SGHTA and CDR2 FQGTGA. CDR3 DNA sequence: TGTGCCAGCAGCCTGGGACTAGCCCATGGGGCAGATACGCAGTATTTT. Amino acids: CASSLGLAHGADTQYF.

Many counts were recorded for this clone. The genes are TRBV5-1 and TRBJ2-5, with 8 nucleotides matching TRBD1. V trimming: 3 bases; J trimming: 4 bases; junction bases outside the gene matches: 2. CDR1 and CDR2 (germline): SGHRS, YFSETQ. The CDR3 sequence is 13 residues long. In DNA form, the CDR3 reads TGCGCCAGCAGCTGGACAGGGCTAGAGACCCAGTACTTC. This translates into CASSWTGLETQYF.

In this sample, this clone turned up many times. The rearrangement links TRBV5-1 to TRBJ1-1; the D is unclear. Germline V lookup: CDR1 SGHRS, CDR2 YFSETQ. V shed 4 bases and J shed 1 base, with 11 bases lying between them. This CDR3 region has 14 residues. The CDR3 DNA is TGCGCCAGCAGCGGAGGGAATGAGAACACTGAAGCTTTCTTT. Encoded protein: CASSGGNENTEAFF.

This clone was counted many times. Other DNA sequences in the sample encode the same CDR3. The V gene is TRBV6-2 or TRBV6-3, the J gene TRBJ2-7; 7 bases map to TRBD2. With 2 bases clipped from V and 3 bases from J, the junction kept 4 bases outside the gene matches. There are 14 residues in the CDR3. CDR1 and CDR2 from the germline V gene are MNHEY and SVGEGT. Written as DNA, the CDR3 is TGTGCCAGCAGTTACGGCGGGGGTGGCTACGAGCAGTACGTC. Protein product: CASSYGGGGYEQYV.

Of note for this clone: A much larger clone differs by one base, so this may be a read error. V gene TRBV9 combines with J gene TRBJ1-3, with D uncertain. Between the trimmed V and J ends, which lost 4 bases and 0 bases, there was a span of 5 bases. Germline V gives CDR1 SGDLS, CDR2 YYNGEE. The CDR3 extends over 13 amino acids. CDR3 protein: CASSSISGNTIYF. Here the CDR3 DNA reads TGTGCCAGCAGCTCAATCTCTGGAAACACCATATATTTT.

Ten or more counts support this clone. The V gene is TRBV20-1, the J gene TRBJ2-7, with 8 bases matching TRBD1. Trimming at V came to 6 bases and at J to 3 bases, leaving 10 bases not matched to a gene. Germline lookup yields CDR1 DFQATT and CDR2 SNEGSKA (reference sequence). The CDR3 consists of 14 residues. The chain's CDR3 is CSAALGTGSYEQYV. For the CDR3, the DNA is TGCAGTGCCGCCCTTGGGACAGGAAGCTACGAGCAGTACGTC.

This clone was observed at least ten times. The V call is TRBV5-4, the J call TRBJ1-1, with D possibly TRBD1 on 6 matching bases. Germline CDR1 and CDR2: SGHNT and YYREEE (reference sequence). The CDR3 runs 15 residues. Between the trimmed V and J ends, which lost 4 bases and 5 bases, there was a span of 18 bases. CDR3 sequence: CASSPPLQGETEAFF. CDR3 coding DNA: TGTGCCAGCAGCCCCCCCCTACAGGGTGAGACTGAAGCTTTCTTT.

Ten or more counts support this clone. J is TRBJ2-5 and V is TRBV20-1; D is possibly TRBD2 (7 bases). CDR1 DFQATT and CDR2 SNEGSKA come from the germline V gene (reference sequence). Trimming stripped 0 bases from V and 5 bases from J, with 13 bases between. This CDR3 has 14 residues. The CDR3 nucleotides read TGCAGTGCTAGAGAGGGGGGCGGGAGTGAGACCCAGTACTTC. This gives the protein CSAREGGGSETQYF.

Many counts were recorded for this clone. The chain recombines TRBV15 with TRBJ1-5, with D perhaps TRBD1 (5 bases). Germline-derived CDR1 and CDR2 are LNHNV and YYDKDF (reference sequence). Trimming stripped 4 bases from V and 7 bases from J, with 8 bases between. The CDR3 covers 12 residues. The DNA for the CDR3 is TGTGCCACCAGCACCGGGGGGCAGCCCCAGCATTTT. Amino acids: CATSTGGQPQHF.

Ten or more counts support this clone. The CDR3 bases are TGTGCCACTCAGGGAAGGGAGACTGAAGCTTTCTTT. This translates into CATQGRETEAFF. The rearrangement joins TRBV2 to TRBJ1-1; D may be TRBD1 (5 bases). The CDR3 runs to 12 residues. V lost 10 bases, J lost 5 bases, and 14 bases lay in between. Germline-derived CDR1 and CDR2 are SNHLY and FYNNEI.

This clone was counted between two and nine times. J is TRBJ1-1 and V is TRBV12-3 or TRBV12-4; no clear D gene. Between the trimmed V and J ends, which lost 8 bases and 3 bases, there was a span of 19 bases. The CDR3 loop spans 15 amino acids. The CDR3 spells CASAAPVHGYTEAFF. For the CDR3, the DNA is TGTGCCAGCGCCGCTCCGGTACACGGGTACACTGAAGCTTTCTTT.

This clone appeared many times. The chain employs TRBV25-1 and TRBJ1-4, with D maybe TRBD1 (6 bases). CDR1 and CDR2 from the germline V gene are MGHDK and SYGVNS. The CDR3 runs 15 residues. The V end was cut by 4 bases, the J end by 6 bases, with 15 bases between. The CDR3 here is CASSGGSRGDEKLFF. In nucleotides, the CDR3 is TGTGCCAGCAGTGGGGGGTCAAGGGGGGATGAAAAACTGTTTTTT.

On this clone itself: At one boundary the junction diverges from the germline segment, which might be a read error. Distinct nucleotide sequences in the sample also encode this CDR3. The rearrangement uses TRBV12-3 or TRBV12-4 and TRBJ2-2, with D hard to call. The CDR3 spans 14 residues. The CDR3 here is CASSFYRTRGELFF. The CDR3 DNA is TGTGCCAGTAGTTTCTACCGGACCCGTGGGGAGCTGTTTTTT.

Regarding this clone: A junction end diverges from the germline sequence, so it may reflect a read error. The rearrangement links TRBV7-9 to TRBJ2-1; maybe TRBD1 (6 bases). From germline, CDR1 is SEHNR and CDR2 FQNEAQ (reference sequence). The CDR3 runs to 13 residues. CDR3 coding DNA: TGTGTCAGCAGCCTGTACAGGGCTCGGGAGCAGTTCTTC. This gives the protein CVSSLYRAREQFF.

In regard to this clone: A single base separates this from a much larger clone, so it may be a read error. This CDR3 is missing its conserved last phenylalanine or tryptophan, likely due to a read error. The chain is built from TRBV5-6 and TRBJ2-6; 9 bases line up with TRBD1. CDR1 and CDR2 from the germline V gene are SGHDT and YYEEEE. This CDR3 spans 18 amino acids. V shed 4 bases and J 0 bases; nucleotides not matched to a gene: 8. The DNA for the CDR3 is TGTGCCAGCAGCAATCCTACAGGGGGCATCTCTGGGGCCAACGTCCTGACTTGC. Translation gives CASSNPTGGISGANVLTC.

This clone has more than one count but fewer than ten. The chain couples TRBV24-1 to TRBJ2-2; weak D call: TRBD2 (5 bases). CDR3 size: 15 residues. CDR1 is KGHDR, CDR2 SFDVKD, per germline. Trimming pared 9 bases from V and 4 bases from J, leaving 17 bases between. This chain's CDR3 is CATSGLAGGTGELFF. Written as DNA, the CDR3 is TGTGCCACCTCCGGTCTAGCTGGAGGCACCGGGGAGCTGTTTTTT.

This clone was seen more than once but under ten times. It is likely a read error, because the conserved phenylalanine at the end of the CDR3 is missing. The V and J genes are TRBV19 and TRBJ1-6; D unclear. This CDR3 is built from 15 residues. CDR1 and CDR2 (germline): LNHDA, SQIVND (reference sequence). The CDR3 DNA reads TGTTCCAGTAGTAAGCAATCGAAAGATAATTCACCCCTCCACCTT. This gives the protein CSSSKQSKDNSPLHL.

With regard to this clone: A much larger clone differs by one base, so this may be a read error. This chain joins TRBV11-3 and TRBJ2-2, with D tentatively TRBD1 or TRBD2 (5 bases each). The germline V gene encodes CDR1 SGHNT and CDR2 YENEEA. The CDR3 extends over 13 amino acids. The chain's CDR3 is CASSLGGTVELFF. CDR3 DNA sequence: TGTGCCAGCAGCTTAGGAGGGACCGTGGAGCTGTTTTTT.

This clone was recorded at least ten times. This chain joins TRBV7-9 and TRBJ1-1; D not certain. The CDR3 runs 13 residues. The V gene lost 2 bases and the J gene lost 6 bases, with 10 bases spanning the gap. The V gene's germline CDR1 is SEHNR and CDR2 FQNEAQ (reference sequence). The CDR3 region is CASSLKAVPEAFF. CDR3 sequence (DNA): TGTGCCAGCAGCTTAAAGGCAGTCCCTGAAGCTTTCTTT.

Only a few counts were recorded for this clone. It may be a read error: a sequence one base away is much more abundant. This chain joins TRBV19 and TRBJ2-2; TRBD2 aligns across 8 bases. The V gene's germline CDR1 is LNHDA and CDR2 SQIVND (reference sequence). The CDR3 extends over 13 amino acids. CDR3 nucleotides: TGTGCGTCTCGGGGGGGTTTTACCGGGGAGCTGTTTTTT. This encodes CASRGGFTGELFF.

This clone was detected many times. This chain links TRBV11-2 with TRBJ2-7, with D perhaps TRBD1 (5 bases). The germline CDR1 and CDR2 sequences are SGHAT and FQNNGV. Trimming took 1 base from V and 4 from J, leaving 8 bases between them. This CDR3 contains 13 residues. The CDR3 sequence is CASSLAGFYEQYV. DNA of the CDR3: TGTGCCAGCAGCTTAGCAGGGTTTTACGAGCAGTACGTC.

This clone was seen ten or more times. This rearrangement joins TRBV11-3 to TRBJ2-2, with 8 bases identical to TRBD1. The V and J ends lost 5 bases and 4 bases, in that order; junction bases with no gene match: 9. Germline V gene sequence: CDR1 SGHNT, CDR2 YENEEA. This CDR3 has 16 residues. CDR3 protein: CASSPGARGRTGELFF. The DNA of the CDR3 is TGTGCCAGCAGCCCGGGGGCCAGGGGGCGCACCGGGGAGCTGTTTTTT.

This clone has at least ten counts. The rearrangement joins TRBV28 to TRBJ1-5, with TRBD1 matching 9 bases. The trim removed 7 bases at V and 6 bases at J, leaving 7 bases unmatched. Germline lookup yields CDR1 MDHEN and CDR2 SYDVKM. This CDR3 has 14 residues. The CDR3 DNA is TGTGCCAGCACCTTCGGGACAGGGACTCAGCCCCAGCATTTT. As protein: CASTFGTGTQPQHF.

The rearrangement joins TRBV4-2 to TRBJ2-3; D gene ambiguous. V was trimmed by 0 bases and J by 2 bases, leaving 12 bases between them. Germline V gene data show CDR1 as LGHNA and CDR2 as YNFKEQ. The CDR3 covers 16 residues. CDR3 region: CASSQEVGEYTDTQYF. CDR3 DNA: TGTGCCAGCAGCCAAGAGGTGGGCGAATACACAGATACGCAGTATTTT.

This clone has at least ten counts. V usage is TRBV6-2 or TRBV6-3 and J usage is TRBJ2-5; D may be TRBD2 (6 bases). CDR1 MNHEY and CDR2 SVGEGT come from the germline V gene. CDR3 length equals 17 residues. V was cut by 2 bases and J by 0 bases, with 16 bases left in between. The CDR3 spells CASSYPGVAVDQETQYF. CDR3 in DNA: TGTGCCAGCAGTTACCCCGGGGTAGCGGTAGACCAAGAGACCCAGTACTTC.